These 18 T cell receptor beta chains came from one sample sequenced in a study of OX40 agonist ivuxolimab in advanced cancers. The assay was immunoSEQ multiplex PCR, and TCRdb's table has in-frame clones only and misses some. The top ten hold approximately 6.3% of the sample, which has approximately 70,000 clones, roughly 80% seen once. Material: CD4+ or CD8+ T cells sorted from blood, obtained in a trial of the OX40 agonist ivuxolimab. These receptor sequences come from an adult with an advanced solid tumor such as melanoma, head and neck, liver or kidney cancer.

The J gene is TRBJ2-3, the V gene TRBV9; D gene ambiguous. Germline loops: CDR1 SGDLS, CDR2 YYNGEE. Deletions cut 0 bases from V and 5 bases from J, with 10 bases between. The CDR3 is 14 residues long. This chain's CDR3 is CASSVGLVGDTQYF. DNA of the CDR3: TGTGCCAGCAGCGTAGGGCTAGTTGGAGATACGCAGTATTTT.

The chain has TRBV6-6 and TRBJ2-7; TRBD1 matches 8 bases. Per germline, CDR1 MNHNY and CDR2 SVGAGI (reference sequence). The CDR3 extends over 15 amino acids. J gave up 0 bases and V 5 bases, and 6 bases lay outside the gene matches. Here the CDR3 reads CASSADRASSYEQYV. Here the CDR3 DNA reads TGTGCCAGCAGTGCGGACAGGGCCTCCTCCTACGAGCAGTACGTC.

V and J are TRBV6-5 and TRBJ2-3; D not certain. The CDR3 covers 13 residues. From germline, CDR1 is MNHEY and CDR2 SVGAGI. The V end lost 5 bases, the J end lost 2 bases, and 8 bases lay between the germline ends. The CDR3 reads CASSGVTTDTQYF. The CDR3 region has the DNA TGTGCCAGCAGTGGGGTTACCACAGATACGCAGTATTTT.

V gene TRBV19 combines with J gene TRBJ2-3; 12 positions agree with TRBD2. CDR1 and CDR2 (germline): LNHDA, SQIVND (reference sequence). The CDR3 sequence is 17 residues long. Trimming at V came to 5 bases and at J to 7 bases, leaving 13 bases not matched to a gene. In nucleotides, the CDR3 is TGTGCCAGTAGTTCACCCTTGACTAGCGGGAGACGAAATACGCAGTATTTT. Protein sequence: CASSSPLTSGRRNTQYF.

This rearrangement joins TRBV15 to TRBJ2-2; D remains unclear. This CDR3 region has 19 residues. V was trimmed by 0 bases and J by 1 base, leaving 18 bases between them. CDR1 is LNHNV, CDR2 YYDKDF, per germline (reference sequence). This CDR3 is CATSRDLGTTLRNTGELFF. The CDR3 nucleotides are TGTGCCACCAGCAGAGATCTGGGCACTACCCTCAGGAACACCGGGGAGCTGTTTTTT.

The chain employs TRBV28 and TRBJ1-5; TRBD1 matches 8 bases. The CDR3 spans 16 residues. Germline V gene sequence: CDR1 MDHEN, CDR2 SYDVKM. With 4 bases clipped from V and 0 bases from J, the junction kept 5 bases outside the gene matches. CDR3 protein: CASSWGDRRSNQPQHF. CDR3 DNA sequence: TGTGCCAGCAGTTGGGGGGACAGGCGTAGCAATCAGCCCCAGCATTTT. Full variable domain (rest looked up from reference TRBV28 and TRBJ1-5): DVKVTQSSRYLVKRTGEKVFLECVQDMDHENMFWYRQDPGLGLRLIYFSYDVKMKEKGDIPEGYSVSREKKERFSLILESASTNQTSMYLCASSWGDRRSNQPQHFGDGTRLSIL.

This clone was observed a handful of times. The CDR3, as DNA: TGTGCCAGCAGGGGAGATGCAACTAATGAAAAACTGTTTTTT. Residues: CASRGDATNEKLFF. The J gene is TRBJ1-4, the V gene TRBV6-5; no clear D. V dropped 6 bases and J dropped 0 bases, with 8 bases sitting between them. The CDR3 is 14 amino acids. Germline V CDR1 and CDR2: MNHEY, SVGAGI.

This clone has a handful of counts. This chain connects TRBV2 to TRBJ2-2; tentatively, D is TRBD1 or TRBD2 (5 bases each). This CDR3 spans 13 amino acids. The V gene's germline CDR1 is SNHLY and CDR2 FYNNEI. The CDR3 DNA reads TGTGCATCGGGACGGTCGAACACCGGGGAGCTGTTTTTT. The encoded protein is CASGRSNTGELFF.

The chain carries TRBV5-1 and TRBJ2-7; the D is unclear. Trimming removed 0 bases at V and 2 bases at J, with 6 bases between. The length of the CDR3 is 13 residues. CDR1 SGHRS and CDR2 YFSETQ come from the germline V gene. DNA for the CDR3: TGCGCCAGCAGCTTGGCGATCACCTACGAGCAGTACTTC. This encodes CASSLAITYEQYF.

V is TRBV7-6 and J is TRBJ2-5; maybe TRBD2 (5 bases). V was shortened by 0 bases and J by 5 bases, with 7 bases between the two germline ends. There are 13 residues in the CDR3. Germline V lookup: CDR1 SGHVS, CDR2 FNYEAQ. In nucleotides, the CDR3 is TGTGCCAGCAGCTTAGCACTAGGGGAGACCCAGTACTTC. This translates into CASSLALGETQYF.

The chain is built from TRBV14 and TRBJ1-2; 10 bases fit TRBD1. In germline, CDR1 is SGHDN, CDR2 FVKESK. V dropped 0 bases and J dropped 7; count of bases not matched to a gene: 14. The CDR3 is 18 amino acids. CDR3 DNA sequence: TGTGCCAGCAGCCAAGAGCGACAGGGGGCTATATTTAGGAGTGGCTACACCTTC. The encoded protein is CASSQERQGAIFRSGYTF. Based on the CDR3 plus reference TRBV14 and TRBJ1-2, the full variable domain is EAGVTQFPSHSVIEKGQTVTLRCDPISGHDNLYWYRRVMGKEIKFLLHFVKESKQDESGMPNNRFLAERTGGTYSTLKVQPAELEDSGVYFCASSQERQGAIFRSGYTFGSGTRLTVV.

The V gene is TRBV12-5, the J gene TRBJ1-5; 8 bases are shared with TRBD1. Germline CDR1 and CDR2: LGHNT and FRNRAP. J was trimmed by 4 bases and V by 4 bases; bases with no gene match: 6. The CDR3 has 15 amino acids. CDR3 region: CASGSDRGWNQPQHF. The CDR3 coding sequence is TGTGCTAGTGGTTCTGACAGGGGCTGGAATCAGCCCCAGCATTTT.

This chain connects TRBV4-3 to TRBJ1-4, with a possible D match to TRBD1 (6 bases). CDR1 and CDR2 from the germline V gene are LGHNA and YSLEER. This CDR3 spans 19 amino acids. Trimming took 0 bases from V and 3 from J, leaving 20 bases between them. The CDR3 region has the DNA TGCGCCAGCAGCCAAGACGGAATGCGCGGGGGCGAGGCTAATGAAAAACTGTTTTTT. This sequence encodes CASSQDGMRGGEANEKLFF.

The chain combines TRBV7-2 with TRBJ2-3; possibly TRBD1 for D (5 bases). The CDR3 runs to 15 residues. The germline V gene encodes CDR1 SGHTA and CDR2 FQGNSA. With 5 bases removed from V and 4 bases from J, the gap between germline ends came to 16 bases. The CDR3 spells CASSVGVSGPDTQYF. The CDR3 DNA is TGTGCCAGCAGCGTAGGGGTTTCAGGGCCAGATACGCAGTATTTT.

The chain carries TRBV6-5 and TRBJ2-1; D gene uncertain. V gave up 2 bases and J gave up 10 bases, with 9 bases separating them. The CDR3 covers 12 residues. CDR1 and CDR2 from the germline V gene are MNHEY and SVGAGI. DNA for the CDR3: TGTGCCAGCAGTTACGGGGTTGGCGAGCAGTTCTTC. This codes for CASSYGVGEQFF.

This clone was observed a few times. The J gene is TRBJ1-2, the V gene TRBV19; unclear D gene. V lost 7 bases to trimming and J lost 2 bases, with 17 bases between them. From germline, CDR1 is LNHDA and CDR2 SQIVND (reference sequence). This CDR3 spans 15 amino acids. CDR3 bases: TGTGCCAGTACCACACTATTACAGAGGAACTATGGCTACACCTTC. Its translation: CASTTLLQRNYGYTF.

V usage is TRBV7-2 and J usage is TRBJ1-6, with D perhaps TRBD1 (5 bases). With 5 bases removed from V and 9 bases from J, the gap between germline ends came to 8 bases. This CDR3 is 12 amino acids long. In germline, CDR1 is SGHTA, CDR2 FQGNSA. This CDR3 is CASSTRVSPLHF. DNA for the CDR3: TGTGCCAGCAGCACCAGGGTTTCACCCCTCCACTTT.

The chain joins TRBV28 to TRBJ2-5; D remains ambiguous. Germline values: CDR1 MDHEN, CDR2 SYDVKM. CDR3 length: 11 amino acids. The V gene lost 4 bases and the J gene lost 5 bases, with 5 bases spanning the gap. The CDR3 DNA sequence: TGTGCCAGCAGTTGGGTCGAGACCCAGTACTTC. This codes for CASSWVETQYF.